Each of the 30 T cell receptor beta chains below was sequenced from the same sample in a study of human thymus T cells. Resections were taken during corrective heart surgery, and the thymus tissue came from these. TCRdb's copy holds only in-frame clones and misses some; the assay was immunoSEQ multiplex PCR. The sample has tens of thousands of clones; 95% to 98% are singletons. Sequenced material: thymus tissue. Receptors originate from a boy under two years old with a congenital heart defect but otherwise immunologically healthy.

CDR3 in DNA: TGTGCCAGCAGTCACGTTTTTGATTTCTCTGGAAACACCATATATTTT. Its translation: CASSHVFDFSGNTIYF. This chain uses TRBV7-9 with TRBJ1-3; D is unresolved. The germline V gene encodes CDR1 SEHNR and CDR2 FQNEAQ (reference sequence). The CDR3 spans 16 residues. V shed 6 bases and J shed 0 bases, with 15 bases lying between them.

J is TRBJ1-5 and V is TRBV5-1; D is possibly TRBD1 (6 bases). V was clipped by 1 base and J by 0 bases, with 17 bases between them. CDR1 is SGHRS and CDR2 is YFSETQ in the germline V gene. This CDR3 has 18 amino acids. In DNA form, the CDR3 reads TGCGCCAGCAGCTTGTTCCCCGTGGACAGATATAGCAATCAGCCCCAGCATTTT. It is translated as CASSLFPVDRYSNQPQHF.

The chain joins TRBV23-1 to TRBJ2-4; D tentatively reads TRBD1 or TRBD2 (5 bases each). TRBV23-1 is reported as an ORF; its role is uncertain. The CDR3 extends over 18 amino acids. V dropped 8 bases and J dropped 2 bases, with 25 bases sitting between them. Here the CDR3 DNA reads TGCGCCAGCCGACCCCCGGGACCCGAGGTTGGGCCCAAAAACATTCAGTACTTC. It encodes CASRPPGPEVGPKNIQYF.

The chain recombines TRBV6-1 with TRBJ2-3, with D possibly matching TRBD2 (7 bases). The ends were cut back, 4 bases at V and 2 bases at J, with 19 bases in the middle. The germline V gene encodes CDR1 MNHNS and CDR2 SASEGT. There are 17 residues in the CDR3. The CDR3 nucleotides are TGTGCCAGCAGTGGACTTAGGACAGCGGGACACACAGATACGCAGTATTTT. Translation: CASSGLRTAGHTDTQYF.

The chain joins TRBV7-9 to TRBJ2-3; 7 bases match TRBD2. V dropped 7 bases and J dropped 1; count of bases not matched to a gene: 8. Germline values: CDR1 SEHNR, CDR2 FQNEAQ (reference sequence). The CDR3 covers 15 residues. Here the CDR3 reads CASTEYAGGTDTQYF. The CDR3 bases are TGTGCCAGCACCGAGTATGCGGGGGGCACAGATACGCAGTATTTT.

This clone was picked up a small number of times. V usage is TRBV11-2 and J usage is TRBJ2-7; 12 positions agree with TRBD2. Germline V gene sequence: CDR1 SGHAT, CDR2 FQNNGV. This CDR3 has 18 amino acids. After removal of 3 bases from V and 6 bases from J, the junction contained 15 bases not matched to a gene. The DNA of the CDR3 is TGTGCCAGCAGCTTGGAGGCGGGCCTAGCGGGAGGGTATGGCGAGCAGTACTTC. Translating it yields CASSLEAGLAGGYGEQYF.

The chain joins TRBV5-1 to TRBJ2-1, with 7 bases fitting TRBD2. Germline CDR1 SGHRS, CDR2 YFSETQ. V was pared by 4 bases and J by 0 bases, with 13 bases of the junction left unmatched. There are 18 residues in the CDR3. DNA for the CDR3: TGCGCCAGCAGCCCGGAGGTCCTAGCGGCATTCTCCTACAATGAGCAGTTCTTC. The encoded protein is CASSPEVLAAFSYNEQFF.

The rearrangement uses TRBV11-1 and TRBJ2-7; D remains unclear. This CDR3 contains 11 residues. Germline-derived CDR1 and CDR2 are SGHAT and FQDESV (reference sequence). V lost 5 bases and J 4 bases, leaving 6 bases between the germline ends. The CDR3 is CASSSQYEQYF. CDR3 nucleotide sequence: TGTGCCAGCAGCAGCCAGTACGAGCAGTACTTC. Supplemented by reference TRBV11-1 and TRBJ2-7, the full variable domain reads EAEVAQSPRYKITEKSQAVAFWCDPISGHATLYWYRQILGQGPELLVQFQDESVVDDSQLPKDRFSAERLKGVDSTLKIQPAELGDSAMYLCASSSQYEQYFGPGTRLTVT.

The chain joins TRBV28 to TRBJ1-1; D possibly corresponds to TRBD1 (6 bases). CDR3 length equals 16 residues. CDR1 is MDHEN and CDR2 is SYDVKM in the germline V gene. Trimming pared 5 bases from V and 0 bases from J, leaving 16 bases between. For the CDR3, the DNA is TGTGCCAGCAGTCCCCGGGACACCCTCATGAACACTGAAGCTTTCTTT. This sequence encodes CASSPRDTLMNTEAFF.

The chain's CDR3 is CASSLALFSPSSSNQPQHF. The CDR3, as DNA: TGTGCCAGCAGCTTAGCACTTTTCTCACCCTCGAGCAGCAATCAGCCCCAGCATTTT. The chain is built from TRBV7-8 and TRBJ1-5, with D unresolved. With 0 bases removed from V and 1 base from J, the gap between germline ends came to 19 bases. CDR3 length: 19 residues. Germline V CDR1 and CDR2: SGHVS, FQNEAQ.

The V gene is TRBV20-1, the J gene TRBJ2-7; no firm D call. Germline V gene lookup returns CDR1 DFQATT and CDR2 SNEGSKA (reference sequence). The CDR3 has 11 residues. Trimming removed 3 bases at V and 2 bases at J, with 5 bases between. The CDR3 loop is CSASYTYEQYF. The CDR3 nucleotides are TGCAGTGCTAGTTACACCTACGAGCAGTACTTC.

The chain has TRBV27 and TRBJ2-7; D might be TRBD2 (6 bases). In germline, CDR1 is MNHEY, CDR2 SMNVEV (reference sequence). The CDR3 is 13 amino acids. The V and J ends lost 2 bases and 8 bases respectively, with 13 bases between them. The CDR3 sequence is CASSLDGSGKQYF. CDR3 bases: TGTGCCAGCAGTTTAGACGGGAGCGGTAAGCAGTACTTC.

The genes are TRBV20-1 and TRBJ1-4; D is unresolved. The CDR3 spans 10 residues. Trimming pared 5 bases from V and 7 bases from J, leaving 5 bases between. Germline CDR1 is DFQATT and CDR2 is SNEGSKA (reference sequence). The CDR3 nucleotides are TGCAGTGCTCCACGTGAAAAACTGTTTTTT. Translated: CSAPREKLFF.

The chain recombines TRBV2 with TRBJ1-4; D is unclear. The CDR3 is 17 amino acids. CDR1 is SNHLY, CDR2 FYNNEI, per germline. Trimming took off 0 bases at V and 2 bases at J, with 13 bases between the two ends. The CDR3 sequence: CASSEAPLGSTNEKLFF. DNA of the CDR3: TGTGCCAGCAGTGAAGCGCCCCTGGGGTCGACTAATGAAAAACTGTTTTTT. Full variable domain (remainder filled in from reference TRBV2 and TRBJ1-4): EPEVTQTPSHQVTQMGQEVILRCVPISNHLYFYWYRQILGQKVEFLVSFYNNEISEKSEIFDDQFSVERPDGSNFTLKIRSTKLEDSAMYFCASSEAPLGSTNEKLFFGSGTQLSVL.

This rearrangement joins TRBV27 to TRBJ2-7; possibly TRBD1 for D (6 bases). With 4 bases removed from V and 2 bases from J, the gap between germline ends came to 12 bases. This CDR3 contains 14 residues. Germline-derived CDR1 and CDR2 are MNHEY and SMNVEV (reference sequence). The CDR3 DNA sequence: TGTGCCAGCAGTTCGCAGGGGCGTACCTACGAGCAGTACTTC. Amino acid sequence: CASSSQGRTYEQYF.

The rearrangement joins TRBV11-3 to TRBJ1-1; unclear D gene. The CDR3 spans 17 residues. V was shortened by 5 bases and J by 4 bases, with 23 bases between the two germline ends. Per the germline V gene, CDR1 is SGHNT and CDR2 is YENEEA. The DNA of the CDR3 is TGTGCCAGCAGCCTAAGGGCGGGTATTCTCCCGGGCACTGAAGCTTTCTTT. Its translation is CASSLRAGILPGTEAFF. The full variable domain, with the rest looked up from reference TRBV11-3 and TRBJ1-1, is EAGVVQSPRYKIIEKKQPVAFWCNPISGHNTLYWYLQNLGQGPELLIRYENEEAVDDSQLPKDRFSAERLKGVDSTLKIQPAELGDSAVYLCASSLRAGILPGTEAFFGQGTRLTVV.

The J gene is TRBJ1-1, the V gene TRBV11-3; D is uncertain. V was pared by 3 bases and J by 11 bases, with 13 bases between. The CDR3 sequence is 12 residues long. CDR1 and CDR2 (germline): SGHNT, YENEEA. The CDR3 coding sequence is TGTGCCAGCAGCTTCCTTAACAAAAGGGCTTTCTTT. Encoded protein: CASSFLNKRAFF. The full variable domain, its missing parts supplied by reference TRBV11-3 and TRBJ1-1, is EAGVVQSPRYKIIEKKQPVAFWCNPISGHNTLYWYLQNLGQGPELLIRYENEEAVDDSQLPKDRFSAERLKGVDSTLKIQPAELGDSAVYLCASSFLNKRAFFGQGTRLTVV.

The chain employs TRBV18 and TRBJ2-7; no reliable D call. Germline assignment: CDR1 KGHSH and CDR2 LQKENI. V lost 5 bases and J lost 0, with 8 bases in between. The CDR3 has 13 amino acids. The CDR3 nucleotides read TGTGCCAGCTCAACGACGGTCTCCTACGAGCAGTACTTC. This gives the protein CASSTTVSYEQYF.

The chain's CDR3 is CASSLSYGKVGGEVNEQYF. In DNA form, the CDR3 reads TGTGCCAGCAGTTTATCATACGGGAAAGTTGGCGGGGAAGTAAACGAGCAGTACTTC. V and J are TRBV27 and TRBJ2-7; D is perhaps TRBD2 (6 bases). V lost 0 bases and J 5 bases, leaving 26 bases between the germline ends. This CDR3 is built from 19 residues. Germline assignment: CDR1 MNHEY and CDR2 SMNVEV (reference sequence).

The rearrangement joins TRBV10-3 to TRBJ1-1, with D possibly being TRBD1 (5 bases). This CDR3 contains 17 residues. Per germline, CDR1 ENHRY and CDR2 SYGVKD. V shed 2 bases and J shed 1 base, with 17 bases lying between them. As DNA, the CDR3 is TGTGCCATCAGTGAGATACTACTCCGGGGCCCGAACACTGAAGCTTTCTTT. It encodes CAISEILLRGPNTEAFF.

The chain is built from TRBV7-2 and TRBJ1-2, with D possibly being TRBD1 (5 bases). This CDR3 is 16 amino acids long. Germline CDR1 reads SGHTA; CDR2 reads FQGNSA. V lost 2 bases, J lost 4 bases, and 17 bases lay in between. The CDR3 DNA is TGTGCCAGCAGCTTAAGGGTCTTACAGGAGCCCTATGGCTACACCTTC. Protein product: CASSLRVLQEPYGYTF.

This chain connects TRBV27 to TRBJ1-1, with D perhaps TRBD1 (6 bases). CDR1 is MNHEY and CDR2 is SMNVEV in the germline V gene (reference sequence). The length of the CDR3 is 11 residues. V was shortened by 7 bases and J by 10 bases, with 13 bases between the two germline ends. The CDR3 DNA reads as TGTGCCAGCATATGGGGGGGGCTAGCTTTCTTT. This codes for CASIWGGLAFF.

The CDR3 protein is CASSPIPGQGSYEQYF. The CDR3 coding sequence is TGCGCCAGCAGCCCGATACCGGGACAGGGCTCCTACGAGCAGTACTTC. The chain has TRBV4-1 and TRBJ2-7; 9 nucleotides line up with TRBD1. CDR3 length: 16 residues. Germline V gives CDR1 MGHRA, CDR2 YSYEKL. The V and J ends lost 4 bases and 0 bases, in that order; junction bases with no gene match: 7.

This chain connects TRBV5-1 to TRBJ1-3; tentative D call: TRBD1 (6 bases). In germline, CDR1 is SGHRS, CDR2 YFSETQ. The CDR3 is made up of 17 amino acids. Trimming removed 4 bases from V and 4 bases from J, with 21 bases in between. The CDR3 is CASSLEKQGEHGNTIYF. CDR3 bases: TGCGCCAGCAGCCTTGAAAAACAGGGCGAACACGGAAACACCATATATTTT. The entire variable domain, with the rest obtained from reference TRBV5-1 and TRBJ1-3, is as follows: KAGVTQTPRYLIKTRGQQVTLSCSPISGHRSVSWYQQTPGQGLQFLFEYFSETQRNKGNFPGRFSGRQFSNSRSEMNVSTLELGDSALYLCASSLEKQGEHGNTIYFGEGSWLTVV.

This clone was found once. The rearrangement uses TRBV19 and TRBJ1-2; 8 bases match TRBD1. The V gene end was trimmed by 7 bases and the J gene end by 2 bases; junction bases not matched to a gene: 3. CDR3 length: 13 amino acids. The germline CDR1 and CDR2 sequences are LNHDA and SQIVND (reference sequence). The CDR3 DNA reads as TGTGCCAGTACACGGACAGGGAACTATGGCTACACCTTC. This codes for CASTRTGNYGYTF.

The rearrangement links TRBV5-1 to TRBJ2-7; 8 nucleotides align to TRBD1. The J segment lost 4 bases and the V segment lost 1 base, leaving 16 bases of the junction unmatched. Germline V gene lookup returns CDR1 SGHRS and CDR2 YFSETQ. The CDR3 sequence is 18 residues long. CDR3 DNA: TGCGCCAGCAGCTTGATAATAACAGAGACAGGGGAACCATACGAGCAGTACTTC. It yields the protein CASSLIITETGEPYEQYF.

The genes are TRBV10-2 and TRBJ1-4, with D tentatively TRBD1 (6 bases). Trimming took off 2 bases at V and 14 bases at J, with 15 bases between the two ends. Germline V gene data show CDR1 as WSHSY and CDR2 as SAAADI. The CDR3 spans 13 residues. This CDR3 is CASSEPPGHRLFF. The DNA of the CDR3 is TGCGCCAGCAGTGAGCCCCCGGGACACAGGCTGTTTTTT.

The genes are TRBV5-6 and TRBJ2-1; D possibly uses TRBD1 or TRBD2 (5 bases each). There are 14 residues in the CDR3. Germline V lookup: CDR1 SGHDT, CDR2 YYEEEE. The V end was cut by 2 bases, the J end by 6 bases, with 12 bases between. CDR3 DNA: TGTGCCAGCAGCTTAATAGGGGACGGCAATGAGCAGTTCTTC. As protein: CASSLIGDGNEQFF.

J is TRBJ2-6 and V is TRBV18; either TRBD1 or TRBD2 may supply D (5 bases each). The CDR3 length is 15 residues. V was trimmed by 0 bases and J by 9 bases, leaving 12 bases between them. In germline, CDR1 is KGHSH, CDR2 LQKENI. CDR3 in DNA: TGTGCCAGCTCACCACCGGGACGCCAAAGCAACGTCCTGACTTTC. Its protein is CASSPPGRQSNVLTF.

The gene calls are TRBV29-1 and TRBJ2-7; D gene ambiguous. CDR3 size: 14 residues. Looked up from germline, CDR1 is SQVTM and CDR2 is ANQGSEA. The germline V and J ends were trimmed by 4 bases and 0 bases, with 13 bases remaining between them. The CDR3 protein is CSVVSPYTSYEQYF. CDR3 sequence (DNA): TGCAGCGTTGTTAGCCCTTATACCTCCTACGAGCAGTACTTC.